A single sample gave rise to the 27 T cell receptor beta chains below, sequenced in a study of cytomegalovirus exposure and HLA in healthy donors. Researchers ran the PCR with 60 Vbeta and 13 Jbeta primers. The protocol was immunoSEQ multiplex PCR, while the TCRdb copy is restricted to in-frame clones and leaves out a portion. The table lists 55,000 to 80,000 clones, 65% to 80% of them singletons. The sequencing input was PBMCs. Source of these receptors: a man aged 35 to 55 in good health and CMV-seropositive.

The J gene is TRBJ1-5, the V gene TRBV19, with D tentatively TRBD1 (5 bases). The CDR3 is 15 amino acids. Per germline, CDR1 LNHDA and CDR2 SQIVND (reference sequence). The V and J ends lost 9 bases and 7 bases respectively, with 22 bases between them. Written as DNA, the CDR3 is TGTGCCAGCCGAGGGAGGGACGGCTACAGCCAGCCCCAGCATTTT. Encoded protein: CASRGRDGYSQPQHF.

This clone has more than one count but fewer than ten. The V gene is TRBV6-6, the J gene TRBJ2-7, with a tentative D call TRBD1 (5 bases). The V gene's germline CDR1 is MNHNY and CDR2 SVGAGI (reference sequence). Between the trimmed V and J ends, which lost 5 bases and 1 base, there was a span of 15 bases. The CDR3 has 15 amino acids. CDR3 sequence (DNA): TGTGCCAGCAGTGGCTCGGACACCTTTTCCTACGAGCAGTACTTC. Translated, it gives CASSGSDTFSYEQYF.

This chain links TRBV19 with TRBJ1-3; D is undetermined. Germline values: CDR1 LNHDA, CDR2 SQIVND (reference sequence). Trimming took off 3 bases at V and 3 bases at J, with 6 bases between the two ends. The CDR3 length is 13 residues. CDR3 in amino acids: CASSILLGNTIYF. CDR3 nucleotides: TGTGCCAGTAGTATCTTACTTGGAAACACCATATATTTT.

V is TRBV11-3 and J is TRBJ2-7; maybe TRBD2 (5 bases). The CDR3 sequence is 13 residues long. Germline-derived CDR1 and CDR2 are SGHNT and YENEEA. Trimming pared 5 bases from V and 10 bases from J, leaving 18 bases between. The CDR3 coding sequence is TGTGCCAGCAGCCCCGGCGGGCAGGACCCCCAGTACTTC. Translated: CASSPGGQDPQYF.

The rearrangement links TRBV2 to TRBJ1-4; weak D call: TRBD1 (6 bases). This CDR3 spans 15 amino acids. Germline CDR1 is SNHLY and CDR2 is FYNNEI. Trimming cost V 1 base and J 5 bases, with 11 bases left between them. The CDR3 is CASSEGTAVNEKLFF. CDR3 in DNA: TGTGCCAGCAGTGAAGGGACAGCAGTAAATGAAAAACTGTTTTTT.

The genes are TRBV7-2 and TRBJ2-1, with D possibly TRBD1 on 7 matching bases. The germline gives CDR1 SGHTA, CDR2 FQGNSA. The V end lost 1 base, the J end lost 7 bases, and 14 bases lay between the germline ends. CDR3 length: 15 residues. The chain's CDR3 is CASSLGGARGNEQFF. In DNA form, the CDR3 reads TGTGCCAGCAGCTTAGGGGGGGCCAGGGGGAATGAGCAGTTCTTC. The whole variable domain, filled in from reference TRBV7-2 and TRBJ2-1, reads GAGVSQSPSNKVTEKGKDVELRCDPISGHTALYWYRQSLGQGLEFLIYFQGNSAPDKSGLPSDRFSAERTGGSVSTLTIQRTQQEDSAVYLCASSLGGARGNEQFFGPGTRLTVL.

The chain carries TRBV28 and TRBJ2-6; D ambiguous. Germline V gene sequence: CDR1 MDHEN, CDR2 SYDVKM. The CDR3 is 14 residues long. Trimming removed 5 bases from V and 0 bases from J, with 5 bases in between. The CDR3 protein is CASSIRSGANVLTF. The CDR3 coding sequence is TGTGCCAGCAGTATCCGCTCTGGGGCCAACGTCCTGACTTTC.

CDR3 sequence reads: CASSQELVISQGVVQPQHF. Written as DNA, the CDR3 is TGTGCCAGCAGCCAAGAATTAGTGATTTCACAGGGGGTTGTTCAGCCCCAGCATTTT. The chain is built from TRBV4-2 and TRBJ1-5; 8 bases are shared with TRBD1. There are 19 residues in the CDR3. Germline V lookup: CDR1 LGHNA, CDR2 YNFKEQ. V lost 0 bases and J lost 6; bases outside the gene matches: 16.

This chain joins TRBV6-1 and TRBJ1-1, with TRBD1 matching 8 bases. CDR3 size: 11 residues. Germline assignment: CDR1 MNHNS and CDR2 SASEGT. The trim removed 8 bases at V and 7 bases at J, leaving 3 bases unmatched. CDR3 loop: CASQGAVEAFF. The CDR3 region has the DNA TGTGCCAGCCAGGGGGCGGTTGAAGCTTTCTTT.

This chain joins TRBV4-1 and TRBJ1-4; 7 bases are a match to TRBD1. The CDR3 loop spans 16 amino acids. With V trimmed by 6 bases and J by 5 bases, 12 bases remained unmatched. The germline V gene encodes CDR1 MGHRA and CDR2 YSYEKL. The CDR3 DNA follows: TGCGCCAGCAGTATCTTAAGGGGGCCCGCAAATGAAAAACTGTTTTTT. Translated, it gives CASSILRGPANEKLFF.

V and J are TRBV6-1 and TRBJ2-3; maybe TRBD1 (5 bases). The germline V gene has CDR1 MNHNS and CDR2 SASEGT. The CDR3 spans 13 residues. V was shortened by 3 bases and J by 3 bases, with 7 bases between the two germline ends. The CDR3 bases are TGTGCCAGCAGTGACAGGGTTACAGATACGCAGTATTTT. Protein sequence: CASSDRVTDTQYF.

The J gene is TRBJ2-2, the V gene TRBV4-3, with 8 positions matching TRBD2. J lost 4 bases, V lost 4 bases, and 2 bases had no gene match. CDR1 LGHNA and CDR2 YSLEER come from the germline V gene. The CDR3 has 14 residues. The CDR3 DNA is TGCGCCAGCAGCCTTGGACTAGCCACCGGGGAGCTGTTTTTT. Protein sequence: CASSLGLATGELFF.

This chain links TRBV6-4 with TRBJ1-1; the D gene is possibly TRBD1 (5 bases). CDR1 is MRHNA, CDR2 SNTAGT, per germline. V was shortened by 6 bases and J by 1 base, with 12 bases between the two germline ends. This CDR3 spans 14 amino acids. In nucleotides, the CDR3 is TGTGCCAGCAGGCGTACAGGCCCGAACACTGAAGCTTTCTTT. Its translation: CASRRTGPNTEAFF.

The DNA for the CDR3 is TGTGCCAGCCATCGTACCCTTACAGGGGGATCTGGGGCCAACGTCCTGACTTTC. Translation gives CASHRTLTGGSGANVLTF. V is TRBV7-2 and J is TRBJ2-6; 8 nucleotides line up with TRBD1. V trimming: 8 bases; J trimming: 1 base; junction bases outside the gene matches: 13. Germline CDR1 SGHTA, CDR2 FQGNSA. The CDR3 loop spans 18 amino acids.

The V gene is TRBV10-3, the J gene TRBJ1-2; TRBD1 agrees at 7 bases. J gave up 7 bases and V 1 base, and 6 bases lay outside the gene matches. The length of the CDR3 is 14 residues. Looked up from germline, CDR1 is ENHRY and CDR2 is SYGVKD. The CDR3 region is CAISEFEGAGGYTF. The CDR3 bases are TGTGCCATCAGTGAGTTTGAGGGGGCCGGTGGCTACACCTTC.

The CDR3 bases are TGTGCCAGCAGCACCAGCGGACTGGGTAACTATGGCTACACCTTC. Amino acids: CASSTSGLGNYGYTF. V usage is TRBV7-2 and J usage is TRBJ1-2; no definite D call. Trimming stripped 5 bases from V and 1 base from J, with 14 bases between. This CDR3 has 15 residues. CDR1 and CDR2 (germline): SGHTA, FQGNSA.

The rearrangement links TRBV5-1 to TRBJ1-1; D possibly corresponds to TRBD1 (6 bases). V was trimmed by 3 bases and J by 4 bases, leaving 13 bases between them. Germline CDR1 reads SGHRS; CDR2 reads YFSETQ. The CDR3 is made up of 14 amino acids. Here the CDR3 DNA reads TGCGCCAGCAGCTCTACAGGGTCGAGCACTGAAGCTTTCTTT. Residues: CASSSTGSSTEAFF.

The chain carries TRBV7-2 and TRBJ1-1, with D perhaps matching TRBD1 (6 bases). CDR3 length: 13 residues. Germline V gene sequence: CDR1 SGHTA, CDR2 FQGNSA. The V end was cut by 2 bases, the J end by 5 bases, with 9 bases between. CDR3 DNA: TGTGCCAGCAGCTTAAACCAGGGGACTGAAGCTTTCTTT. Translating it yields CASSLNQGTEAFF.

The V gene is TRBV5-1, the J gene TRBJ2-1, with D maybe TRBD2 (6 bases). The CDR3 covers 15 residues. Per the germline V gene, CDR1 is SGHRS and CDR2 is YFSETQ. Trimming removed 0 bases from V and 7 bases from J, with 14 bases in between. CDR3 in DNA: TGCGCCAGCAGCTTGGTGGCGGGGCGCGAGAATGAGCAGTTCTTC. It encodes CASSLVAGRENEQFF.

V usage is TRBV18 and J usage is TRBJ2-6; possibly TRBD1 for D (5 bases). Looked up from germline, CDR1 is KGHSH and CDR2 is LQKENI. Trimming stripped 0 bases from V and 4 bases from J, with 10 bases between. This CDR3 has 16 amino acids. This chain's CDR3 is CASSPPPGIGANVLTF. The CDR3 DNA is TGTGCCAGCTCACCACCTCCAGGGATCGGGGCCAACGTCCTGACTTTC.

The chain joins TRBV5-4 to TRBJ1-2; possibly TRBD1 for D (5 bases). This CDR3 contains 16 residues. Germline CDR1 reads SGHNT; CDR2 reads YYREEE (reference sequence). V dropped 0 bases and J dropped 3 bases, with 15 bases sitting between them. Written as DNA, the CDR3 is TGTGCCAGCAGCTTGGCCGAAAGGTGGGGGGACTATGGCTACACCTTC. This codes for CASSLAERWGDYGYTF.

This clone was counted a single time. The chain is built from TRBV4-1 and TRBJ2-7; a possible D gene is TRBD2 (6 bases). Germline CDR1 and CDR2: MGHRA and YSYEKL. Trimming removed 4 bases at V and 0 bases at J, with 13 bases between. This CDR3 region has 15 residues. The DNA of the CDR3 is TGCGCCAGCAGCCGCGACACTAGCTCCTCCTACGAGCAGTACTTC. Encoded protein: CASSRDTSSSYEQYF.

The rearrangement links TRBV5-4 to TRBJ2-5; no clear D gene. Trimming left V 0 bases short and J 3 bases short, with 9 bases between. This CDR3 comprises 14 residues. The V gene's germline CDR1 is SGHNT and CDR2 YYREEE (reference sequence). The CDR3, as DNA: TGTGCCAGCAGCTTGGCGTTCCGGGAAGAGACCCAGTACTTC. This gives the protein CASSLAFREETQYF.

The chain recombines TRBV7-3 with TRBJ1-1; D perhaps matches TRBD1 (5 bases). V lost 6 bases, J lost 3 bases, and 11 bases lay in between. The CDR3 totals 13 residues. Germline loops: CDR1 SGHTA, CDR2 FQGTGA. CDR3 nucleotides: TGTGCCAGCAGTTCCAGGGTTCACACTGAAGCTTTCTTT. It translates to CASSSRVHTEAFF.

CDR3 in DNA: TGTGCCAGTAACCCTAAGCCGGGACAGGGGGGATGGAACACTGAAGCTTTCTTT. Protein sequence: CASNPKPGQGGWNTEAFF. This rearrangement joins TRBV19 to TRBJ1-1, with 11 bases matching TRBD1. Germline loops: CDR1 LNHDA, CDR2 SQIVND (reference sequence). Unmatched junction bases numbered 14, after V lost 7 bases and J lost 1 base. This CDR3 has 18 residues.

The chain has TRBV7-8 and TRBJ2-3, with D tentatively TRBD2 (6 bases). The CDR3 spans 15 residues. V gave up 3 bases and J gave up 3 bases, with 13 bases separating them. The V gene's germline CDR1 is SGHVS and CDR2 FQNEAQ. Written as DNA, the CDR3 is TGTGCCAGCAGCTTTATCCGGGAGCTTACAGATACGCAGTATTTT. It yields the protein CASSFIRELTDTQYF.

The J gene is TRBJ2-7, the V gene TRBV4-1; 10 bases agree with TRBD2. From germline, CDR1 is MGHRA and CDR2 YSYEKL. The CDR3 runs 16 residues. V lost 0 bases to trimming and J lost 4 bases; unmatched junction nucleotides: 6. CDR3 protein: CASSQDQASGGYEQYF. The CDR3 DNA reads TGCGCCAGCAGCCAAGATCAGGCTAGCGGGGGATACGAGCAGTACTTC.